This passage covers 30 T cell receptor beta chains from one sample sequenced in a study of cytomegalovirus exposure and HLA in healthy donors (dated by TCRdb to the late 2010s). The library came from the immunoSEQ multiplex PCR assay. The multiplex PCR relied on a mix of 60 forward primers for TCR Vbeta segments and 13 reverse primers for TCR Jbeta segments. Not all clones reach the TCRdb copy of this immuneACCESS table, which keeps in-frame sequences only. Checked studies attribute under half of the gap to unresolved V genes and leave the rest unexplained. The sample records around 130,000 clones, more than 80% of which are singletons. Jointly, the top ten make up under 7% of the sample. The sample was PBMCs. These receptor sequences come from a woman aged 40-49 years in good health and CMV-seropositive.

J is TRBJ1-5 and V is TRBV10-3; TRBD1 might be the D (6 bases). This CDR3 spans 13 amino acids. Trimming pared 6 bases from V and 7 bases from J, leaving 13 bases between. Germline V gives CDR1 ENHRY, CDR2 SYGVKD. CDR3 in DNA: TGTGCCATCAGACGACAGGTTGGCCAGCCCCAGCATTTT. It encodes CAIRRQVGQPQHF.

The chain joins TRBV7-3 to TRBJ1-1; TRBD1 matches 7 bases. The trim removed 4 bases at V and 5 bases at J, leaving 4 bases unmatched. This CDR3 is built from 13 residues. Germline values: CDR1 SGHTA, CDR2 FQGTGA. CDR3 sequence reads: CASSYTGETEAFF. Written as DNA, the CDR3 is TGTGCCAGCAGCTACACAGGGGAAACTGAAGCTTTCTTT.

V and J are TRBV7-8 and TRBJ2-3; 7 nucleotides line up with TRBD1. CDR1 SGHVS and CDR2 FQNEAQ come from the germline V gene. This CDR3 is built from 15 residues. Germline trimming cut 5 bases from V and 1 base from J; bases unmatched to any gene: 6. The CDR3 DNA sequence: TGTGCCAGCAGCCTGAGGGACAGCGGCACAGATACGCAGTATTTT. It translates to CASSLRDSGTDTQYF.

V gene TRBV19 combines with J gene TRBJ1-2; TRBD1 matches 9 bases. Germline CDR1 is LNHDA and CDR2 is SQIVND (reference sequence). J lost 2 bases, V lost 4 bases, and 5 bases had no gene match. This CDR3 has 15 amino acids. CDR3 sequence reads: CASSRPGTGNYGYTF. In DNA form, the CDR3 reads TGTGCCAGTAGTAGGCCCGGGACAGGGAACTATGGCTACACCTTC.

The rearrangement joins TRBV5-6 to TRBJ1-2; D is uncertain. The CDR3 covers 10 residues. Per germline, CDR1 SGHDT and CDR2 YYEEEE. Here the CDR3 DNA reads TGTGCTCCCAATCCCTATGGCTACACCTTC. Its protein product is CAPNPYGYTF.

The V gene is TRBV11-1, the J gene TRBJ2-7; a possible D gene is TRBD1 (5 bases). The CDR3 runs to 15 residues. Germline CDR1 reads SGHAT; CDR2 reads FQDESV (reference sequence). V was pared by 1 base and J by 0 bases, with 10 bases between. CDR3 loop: CASSLVDSYSYEQYF. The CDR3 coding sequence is TGTGCCAGCAGCTTAGTAGACAGCTACTCCTACGAGCAGTACTTC.

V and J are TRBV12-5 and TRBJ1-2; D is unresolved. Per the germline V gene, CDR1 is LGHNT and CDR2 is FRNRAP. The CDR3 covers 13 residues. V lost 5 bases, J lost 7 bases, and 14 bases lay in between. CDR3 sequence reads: CASGPPEGSGYTF. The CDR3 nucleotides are TGTGCTAGTGGTCCCCCGGAGGGCTCTGGCTACACCTTC. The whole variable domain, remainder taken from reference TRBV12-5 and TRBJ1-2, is DARVTQTPRHKVTEMGQEVTMRCQPILGHNTVFWYRQTMMQGLELLAYFRNRAPLDDSGMPKDRFSAEMPDATLATLKIQPSEPRDSAVYFCASGPPEGSGYTFGSGTRLTVV.

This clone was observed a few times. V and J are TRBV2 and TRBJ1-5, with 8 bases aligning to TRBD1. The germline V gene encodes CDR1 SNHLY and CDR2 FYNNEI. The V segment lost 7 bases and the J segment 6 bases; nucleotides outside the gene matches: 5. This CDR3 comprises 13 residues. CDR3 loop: CASTRTGSQPQHF. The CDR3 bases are TGTGCCAGCACCCGGACAGGGTCTCAGCCCCAGCATTTT. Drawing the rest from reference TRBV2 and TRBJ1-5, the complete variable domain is EPEVTQTPSHQVTQMGQEVILRCVPISNHLYFYWYRQILGQKVEFLVSFYNNEISEKSEIFDDQFSVERPDGSNFTLKIRSTKLEDSAMYFCASTRTGSQPQHFGDGTRLSIL.

In DNA form, the CDR3 reads TGTGCCAGCAGCATACAGGGTGGGTCGGCAGATACGCAGTATTTT. Amino acid sequence: CASSIQGGSADTQYF. The chain employs TRBV7-3 and TRBJ2-3; a possible D gene is TRBD1 (6 bases). Deletions cut 5 bases from V and 4 bases from J, with 16 bases between. Germline CDR1 reads SGHTA; CDR2 reads FQGTGA. This CDR3 region has 15 residues.

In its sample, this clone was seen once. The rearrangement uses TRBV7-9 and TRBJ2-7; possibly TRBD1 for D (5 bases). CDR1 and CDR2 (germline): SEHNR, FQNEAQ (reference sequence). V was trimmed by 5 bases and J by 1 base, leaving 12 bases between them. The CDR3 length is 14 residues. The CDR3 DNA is TGTGCCAGCAGCCCTTACGACAGTTCCTACGAGCAGTACTTC. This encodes CASSPYDSSYEQYF.

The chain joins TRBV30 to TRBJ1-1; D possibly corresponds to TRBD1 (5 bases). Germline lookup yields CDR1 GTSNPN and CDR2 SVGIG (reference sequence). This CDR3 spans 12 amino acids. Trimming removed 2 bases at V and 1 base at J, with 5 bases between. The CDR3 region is CAWSQGNTEAFF. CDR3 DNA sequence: TGTGCCTGGAGTCAGGGGAACACTGAAGCTTTCTTT.

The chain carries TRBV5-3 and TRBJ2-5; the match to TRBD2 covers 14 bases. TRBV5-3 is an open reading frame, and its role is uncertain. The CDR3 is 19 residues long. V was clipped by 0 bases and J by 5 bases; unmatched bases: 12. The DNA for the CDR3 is TGTGCCAGAAGCTTGGAAGGGACTAGCGGGAGACGGGGAGTGGAGACCCAGTACTTC. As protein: CARSLEGTSGRRGVETQYF.

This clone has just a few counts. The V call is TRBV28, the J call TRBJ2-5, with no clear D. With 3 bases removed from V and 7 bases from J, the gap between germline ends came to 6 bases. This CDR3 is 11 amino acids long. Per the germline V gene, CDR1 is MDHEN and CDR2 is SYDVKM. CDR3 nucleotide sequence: TGTGCCAGCAGTTTCCCGGGGACCCAGTACTTC. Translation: CASSFPGTQYF.

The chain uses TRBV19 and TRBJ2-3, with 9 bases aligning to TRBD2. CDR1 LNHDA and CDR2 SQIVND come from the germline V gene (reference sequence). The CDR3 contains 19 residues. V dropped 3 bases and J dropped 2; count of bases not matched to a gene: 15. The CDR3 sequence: CASSIYALGLAGTTDTQYF. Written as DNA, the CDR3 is TGTGCCAGTAGTATTTATGCGTTGGGGCTAGCGGGGACCACAGATACGCAGTATTTT.

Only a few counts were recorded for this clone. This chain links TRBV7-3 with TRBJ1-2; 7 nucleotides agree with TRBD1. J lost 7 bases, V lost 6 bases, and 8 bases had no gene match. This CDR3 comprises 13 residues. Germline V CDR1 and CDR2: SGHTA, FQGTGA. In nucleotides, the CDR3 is TGTGCCAGCAGTTTAGGACAGGTTTGTGGCTACACCTTC. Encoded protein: CASSLGQVCGYTF.

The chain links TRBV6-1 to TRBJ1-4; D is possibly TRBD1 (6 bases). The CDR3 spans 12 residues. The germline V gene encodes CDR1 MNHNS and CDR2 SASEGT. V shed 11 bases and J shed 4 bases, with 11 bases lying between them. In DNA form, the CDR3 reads TGTGCCGTACAACAGGGTAATGAAAAACTGTTTTTT. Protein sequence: CAVQQGNEKLFF.

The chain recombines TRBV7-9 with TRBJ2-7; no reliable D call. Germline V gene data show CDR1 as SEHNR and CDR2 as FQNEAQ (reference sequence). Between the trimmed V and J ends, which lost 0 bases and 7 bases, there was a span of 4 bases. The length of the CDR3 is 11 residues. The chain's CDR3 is CASSLAREQYF. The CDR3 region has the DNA TGTGCCAGCAGCTTAGCGCGGGAGCAGTACTTC.

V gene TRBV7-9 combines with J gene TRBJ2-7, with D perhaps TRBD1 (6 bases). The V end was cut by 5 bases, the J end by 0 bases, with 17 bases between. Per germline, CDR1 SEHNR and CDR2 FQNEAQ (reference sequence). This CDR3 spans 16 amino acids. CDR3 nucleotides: TGTGCCAGCAGCAGAACAGGGAGTGGGGCCTCCTACGAGCAGTACTTC. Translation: CASSRTGSGASYEQYF.

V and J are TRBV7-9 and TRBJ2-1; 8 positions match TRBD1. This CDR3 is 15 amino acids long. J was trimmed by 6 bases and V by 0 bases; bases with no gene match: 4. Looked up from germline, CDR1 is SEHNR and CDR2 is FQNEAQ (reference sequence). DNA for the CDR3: TGTGCCAGCAGCTTAGCGCTGGGACAGGTCAATGAGCAGTTCTTC. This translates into CASSLALGQVNEQFF.

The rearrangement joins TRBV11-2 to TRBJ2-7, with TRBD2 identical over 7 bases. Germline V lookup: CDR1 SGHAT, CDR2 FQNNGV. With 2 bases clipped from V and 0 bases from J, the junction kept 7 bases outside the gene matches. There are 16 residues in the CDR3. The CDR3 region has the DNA TGTGCCAGCAGCTTAACGGGTCAGCGGGACTCCTACGAGCAGTACTTC. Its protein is CASSLTGQRDSYEQYF.

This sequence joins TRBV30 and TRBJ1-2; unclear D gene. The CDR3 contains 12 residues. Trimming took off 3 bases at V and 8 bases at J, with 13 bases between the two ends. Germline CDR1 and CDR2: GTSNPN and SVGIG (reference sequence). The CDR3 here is CAWSRTGGGYTF. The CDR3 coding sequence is TGTGCCTGGAGCCGGACCGGAGGGGGCTACACCTTC.

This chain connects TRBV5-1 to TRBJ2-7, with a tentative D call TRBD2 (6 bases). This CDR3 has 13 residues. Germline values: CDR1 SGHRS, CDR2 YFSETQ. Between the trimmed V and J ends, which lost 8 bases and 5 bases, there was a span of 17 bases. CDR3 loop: CASTWGDTNEQYF. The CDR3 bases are TGCGCCAGTACTTGGGGGGATACGAACGAGCAGTACTTC.

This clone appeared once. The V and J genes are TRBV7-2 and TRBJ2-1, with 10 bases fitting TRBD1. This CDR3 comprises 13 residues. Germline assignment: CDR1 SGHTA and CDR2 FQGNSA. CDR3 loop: CGVGQGNYNEQFF. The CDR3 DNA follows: TGTGGCGTGGGACAGGGGAATTACAATGAGCAGTTCTTC.

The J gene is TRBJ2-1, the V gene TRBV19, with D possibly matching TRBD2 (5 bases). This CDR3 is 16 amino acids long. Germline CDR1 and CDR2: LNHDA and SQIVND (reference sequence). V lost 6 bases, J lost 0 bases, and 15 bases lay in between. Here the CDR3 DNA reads TGTGCCAGTAGACTAGGCTCGGGTCGCTCCTACAATGAGCAGTTCTTC. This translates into CASRLGSGRSYNEQFF.

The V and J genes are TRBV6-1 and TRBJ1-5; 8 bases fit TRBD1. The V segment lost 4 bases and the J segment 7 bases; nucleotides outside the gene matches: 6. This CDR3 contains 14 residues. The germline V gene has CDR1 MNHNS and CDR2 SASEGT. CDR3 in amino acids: CASSGGGTGQPQHF. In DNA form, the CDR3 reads TGTGCCAGCAGTGGGGGGGGGACAGGCCAGCCCCAGCATTTT.

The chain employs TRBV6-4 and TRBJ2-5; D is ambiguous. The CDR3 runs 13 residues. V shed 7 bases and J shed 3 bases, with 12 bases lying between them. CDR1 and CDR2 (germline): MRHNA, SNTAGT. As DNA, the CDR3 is TGTGCCAGCATCGTGGTCCCTAAAGAGACCCAGTACTTC. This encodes CASIVVPKETQYF.

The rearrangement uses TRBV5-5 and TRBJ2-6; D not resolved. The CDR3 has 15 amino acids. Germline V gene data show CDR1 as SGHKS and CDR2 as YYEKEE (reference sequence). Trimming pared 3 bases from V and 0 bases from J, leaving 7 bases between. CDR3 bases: TGTGCCAGCAGCTCACGGTCCTCTGGGGCCAACGTCCTGACTTTC. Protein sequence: CASSSRSSGANVLTF.

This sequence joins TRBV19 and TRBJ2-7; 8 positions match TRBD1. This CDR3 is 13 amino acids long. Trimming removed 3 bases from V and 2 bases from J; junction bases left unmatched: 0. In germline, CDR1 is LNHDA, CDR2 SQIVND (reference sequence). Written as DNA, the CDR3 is TGTGCCAGTAGTATGACAGGGGCCTACGAGCAGTACTTC. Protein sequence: CASSMTGAYEQYF.

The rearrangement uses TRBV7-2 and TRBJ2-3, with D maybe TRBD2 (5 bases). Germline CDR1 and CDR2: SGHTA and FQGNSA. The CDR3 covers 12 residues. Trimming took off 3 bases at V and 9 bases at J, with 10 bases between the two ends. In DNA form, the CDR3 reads TGTGCCAGCAGCTTCGGGGTTTTAACGCAGTATTTT. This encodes CASSFGVLTQYF.

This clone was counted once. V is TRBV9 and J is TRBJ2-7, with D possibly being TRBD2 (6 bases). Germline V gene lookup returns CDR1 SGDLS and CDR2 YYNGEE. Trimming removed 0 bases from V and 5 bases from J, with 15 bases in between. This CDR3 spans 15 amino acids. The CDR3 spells CASSVASVGGDEQYF. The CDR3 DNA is TGTGCCAGCAGCGTAGCATCCGTGGGGGGTGACGAGCAGTACTTC.